The rows below give T cell receptor beta chains drawn from one sample of a study of blood T cell repertoires in COVID-19. Profiling relied on immunoSEQ multiplex PCR, and the TCRdb table lists in-frame clones only, not all of them. The sample records approximately 270,000 clones, approximately 85% being singletons. Sequencing was done on a sample of peripheral blood. The source is a human donor with COVID-19, enrolled during active disease. The donor label of this sample is uncertain. The CDR3 runs from the conserved cysteine through the conserved F or W. A D gene is named only where the DNA matches it firmly. Only part of the rows carry a size: once, few, many, or a class if the clone is expanded.

. once TRBJ1-1 TRBV30 CAWNKIRLGAEAFF TGTGCCTGGAACAAAATTCGTCTCGGGGCTGAAGCTTTCTTT
TRBD2 once TRBJ2-3 TRBV9 CASSVGSLGAGVDTQYF TGTGCCAGCAGCGTAGGGAGTCTAGGAGCGGGAGTAGATACGCAGTATTTT
TRBD1 . TRBJ1-3 TRBV5-6 CASSLFQGAFGNTIYF TGTGCCAGCAGCTTGTTTCAGGGGGCCTTTGGAAACACCATATATTTT
TRBD2 . TRBJ2-2 TRBV30 CAWKAQREVDGELFF TGTGCCTGGAAGGCCCAGCGGGAGGTCGACGGGGAGCTGTTTTTT
TRBD1 . TRBJ2-7 TRBV15 CATSRGGTGGHEQYF TGTGCCACCAGCAGAGGGGGGACAGGGGGGCACGAGCAGTACTTC
. . TRBJ1-4 TRBV4-2 CASSQQVGQTTATELLFF TGTGCCAGCAGCCAACAAGTTGGGCAAACGACAGCAACGGAACTCCTGTTTTTT
. . TRBJ2-4 TRBV6-2/TRBV6-3 CASSYRDFENIQYF TGTGCCAGCAGTTACCGGGACTTCGAAAACATTCAGTACTTC
TRBD1 . TRBJ1-4 TRBV7-8 CASSPTPKGARNEKLFF TGTGCCAGCAGCCCTACCCCGAAGGGGGCGCGAAATGAAAAACTGTTTTTT
. . TRBJ1-3 TRBV4-1 CASSQVPGFGNTIYF TGCGCCAGCAGCCAAGTCCCAGGGTTTGGAAACACCATATATTTT
. . TRBJ1-1 TRBV6-5 CASSYSRYTEAFF TGTGCCAGCAGTTACTCGCGGTACACTGAAGCTTTCTTT
. . TRBJ1-2 TRBV3-1/TRBV3-2 CASSHRVGYTF TGTGCCAGCAGCCACAGGGTGGGCTACACCTTC
TRBD1 . TRBJ2-1 TRBV6-4 CASSVDRDNEQFF TGTGCCAGCAGTGTCGACAGGGACAATGAGCAGTTCTTC
. many TRBJ2-2 TRBV27 CASSRGELFF TGTGCCAGCAGCCGGGGGGAGCTGTTTTTT
TRBD1 once TRBJ1-4 TRBV18 CASSRDRQNEKLFF TGTGCCAGCTCACGGGACAGACAAAATGAAAAACTGTTTTTT
. . TRBJ2-5 TRBV7-7 CASSPQPGVGETQYF TGTGCTAGCAGCCCGCAACCAGGGGTAGGGGAGACCCAGTACTTC
. . TRBJ2-1 TRBV3-1/TRBV3-2 CASSQVDEQFF TGTGCCAGCAGCCAAGTAGATGAGCAGTTCTTC
. . TRBJ2-1 TRBV6-5 CASTRVGGEQFF TGTGCCAGCACCAGGGTGGGGGGTGAGCAGTTCTTC
TRBD1 . TRBJ1-4 TRBV28 CASSPPGQGAEKLFF TGTGCCAGCAGTCCCCCTGGGCAGGGGGCTGAAAAACTGTTTTTT
TRBD1 many TRBJ1-2 TRBV27 CASRTDRVEGGYTF TGTGCCAGCAGAACCGACAGGGTAGAAGGCGGCTACACCTTC
. . TRBJ1-6 TRBV7-2 CASSLMEDSPLHF TGTGCCAGCAGCTTAATGGAGGATTCACCCCTCCACTTT
. . TRBJ2-7 TRBV12-3/TRBV12-4 CASSLMRDYEQYF TGTGCCAGCAGTTTAATGCGGGACTACGAGCAGTACTTC
TRBD2 . TRBJ2-7 TRBV7-2 CASSSAGEWRAALEQYF TGTGCCAGCAGCTCCGCGGGGGAATGGAGGGCCGCGCTCGAGCAGTACTTC
. few TRBJ1-5 TRBV6-1 CASSAPSGGSNQPQHF TGTGCCAGCAGTGCTCCTTCCGGGGGGAGCAATCAGCCCCAGCATTTT